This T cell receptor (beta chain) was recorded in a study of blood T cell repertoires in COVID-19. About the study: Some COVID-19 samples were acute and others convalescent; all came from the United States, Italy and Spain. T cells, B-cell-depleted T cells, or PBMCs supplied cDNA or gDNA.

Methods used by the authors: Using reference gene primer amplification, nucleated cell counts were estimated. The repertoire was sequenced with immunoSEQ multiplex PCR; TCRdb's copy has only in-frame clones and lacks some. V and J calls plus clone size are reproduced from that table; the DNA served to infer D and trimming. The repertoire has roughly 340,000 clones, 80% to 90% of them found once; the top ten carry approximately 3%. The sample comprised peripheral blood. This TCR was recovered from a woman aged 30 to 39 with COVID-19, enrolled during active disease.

CDR3 nucleotides: TGTGCCAGCAGTTACTGGACTAGCGGGTCACAAGAGACCCAGTACTTC. It codes for CASSYWTSGSQETQYF. This chain joins TRBV6-2 or TRBV6-3 and TRBJ2-5; 11 nucleotides line up with TRBD2. Germline CDR1 and CDR2: MNHEY and SVGEGT. The CDR3 loop spans 16 amino acids. Trimming took 1 base from V and 2 from J; bases not matched to a gene: 3.